These T cell receptor beta chains were read from a single sample in a study of cytomegalovirus exposure and HLA in healthy donors. Repertoires were generated with immunoSEQ multiplex PCR, while TCRdb's copy carries only in-frame clones and drops some. The top ten hold around 0.3% of the sample, which has roughly 200,000 clones, 86% seen once. Source material: PBMCs. The receptors here all came from a woman in her twenties or thirties in good health and CMV-seronegative. CDR3s include the opening cysteine and the closing phenylalanine or tryptophan. The D gene is left open where the match is weak. The size of a clone is reported for some rows only, either as once, few or many, or as a class for expanded clones.

D: .
size: once
V: TRBV28
J: TRBJ1-4
CDR3: CAGSSGLGEKLFF
DNA: TGTGCCGGATCCTCAGGATTAGGTGAAAAACTGTTTTTT

D: TRBD1
size: .
V: TRBV7-9
J: TRBJ2-7
CDR3: CASSFWTGETAEQYF
DNA: TGTGCCAGCAGCTTTTGGACAGGAGAGACGGCCGAGCAGTACTTC

D: .
size: .
V: TRBV28
J: TRBJ1-5
CDR3: CASSLYESQPQHF
DNA: TGTGCCAGCAGTTTGTACGAGAGTCAGCCCCAGCATTTT

D: TRBD2
size: .
V: TRBV7-8
J: TRBJ2-1
CDR3: CASSLALIAGRFYNEQFF
DNA: TGTGCCAGCAGCTTAGCCCTCATAGCGGGGAGGTTCTACAATGAGCAGTTCTTC

D: TRBD1
size: .
V: TRBV19
J: TRBJ1-1
CDR3: CASSITGVNTEAFF
DNA: TGTGCCAGTAGTATTACAGGGGTGAACACTGAAGCTTTCTTT

D: .
size: .
V: TRBV29-1
J: TRBJ1-1
CDR3: CSVEGRTVDEAFF
DNA: TGCAGCGTTGAAGGCCGGACAGTAGATGAAGCTTTCTTT

D: .
size: .
V: TRBV5-1
J: TRBJ1-1
CDR3: CASSQDHYQMNTEAFF
DNA: TGCGCCAGCAGCCAAGACCACTATCAGATGAACACTGAAGCTTTCTTT

D: TRBD1
size: .
V: TRBV11-1
J: TRBJ2-2
CDR3: CASSPMDREDTGELFF
DNA: TGTGCCAGCAGTCCAATGGACAGGGAGGACACCGGGGAGCTGTTTTTT

D: .
size: .
V: TRBV7-2
J: TRBJ1-6
CDR3: CASSLAGGTSPLHF
DNA: TGTGCCAGCAGCTTAGCAGGGGGAACTTCACCCCTCCACTTT

D: TRBD2
size: .
V: TRBV7-7
J: TRBJ2-3
CDR3: CASSLTGGDTQYF
DNA: TGTGCTAGCAGCTTAACGGGAGGGGATACGCAGTATTTT

D: .
size: .
V: TRBV5-6
J: TRBJ2-1
CDR3: CASRRNPGNEQFF
DNA: TGTGCCAGCAGACGGAACCCGGGCAATGAGCAGTTCTTC

D: .
size: .
V: TRBV19
J: TRBJ2-7
CDR3: CASSFDLEAPPYEQYF
DNA: TGTGCCAGTAGTTTCGACCTCGAGGCGCCTCCGTACGAGCAGTACTTC

D: TRBD2
size: .
V: TRBV27
J: TRBJ2-1
CDR3: CASSPGTSGGNEQFF
DNA: TGTGCCAGCAGTCCTGGGACTAGCGGGGGCAATGAGCAGTTCTTC

D: TRBD1
size: .
V: TRBV11-2
J: TRBJ1-6
CDR3: CASSLEGDRGCSPLHF
DNA: TGTGCCAGCAGCTTAGAGGGGGACAGGGGCTGTTCACCCCTCCACTTT

D: TRBD1
size: .
V: TRBV27
J: TRBJ1-2
CDR3: CASSTGTGRDGYTF
DNA: TGTGCCAGCAGTACAGGGACAGGTCGGGATGGCTACACCTTC

D: .
size: .
V: TRBV28
J: TRBJ2-2
CDR3: CASSLFRENTGELFF
DNA: TGTGCCAGCAGTTTGTTCAGGGAAAACACCGGGGAGCTGTTTTTT

D: TRBD1
size: .
V: TRBV7-9
J: TRBJ2-2
CDR3: CASSGTGRTGELFF
DNA: TGTGCCAGCAGCGGGACAGGGAGGACCGGGGAGCTGTTTTTT

D: .
size: few
V: TRBV7-9
J: TRBJ1-1
CDR3: CASSLAGTPNTEAFF
DNA: TGTGCCAGCAGCTTAGCCGGGACACCGAACACTGAAGCTTTCTTT

D: TRBD2
size: once
V: TRBV11-2
J: TRBJ2-7
CDR3: CASSQGLTSTYEQYF
DNA: TGTGCCAGCAGCCAGGGACTAACCTCGACCTACGAGCAGTACTTC

D: TRBD1
size: .
V: TRBV5-1
J: TRBJ1-1
CDR3: CASSRDRVNTEAFF
DNA: TGCGCCAGCAGCAGGGACAGGGTGAACACTGAAGCTTTCTTT

D: .
size: .
V: TRBV28
J: TRBJ2-3
CDR3: CASSTPSTDTQYF
DNA: TGTGCCAGCAGCACTCCTAGCACAGATACGCAGTATTTT

D: TRBD1
size: .
V: TRBV6-1
J: TRBJ2-1
CDR3: CASSSPGGYNEQFF
DNA: TGTGCCAGCAGTTCCCCAGGGGGATACAATGAGCAGTTCTTC

D: .
size: .
V: TRBV6-5
J: TRBJ1-1
CDR3: CASSRGETEAFF
DNA: TGTGCCAGCAGTCGGGGGGAAACTGAAGCTTTCTTT

D: .
size: .
V: TRBV16
J: TRBJ1-1
CDR3: CASSPRGITEAFF
DNA: TGTGCCAGCAGCCCAAGGGGCATCACTGAAGCTTTCTTT

D: .
size: .
V: TRBV9
J: TRBJ2-6
CDR3: CASSDRGGGANVLTF
DNA: TGTGCCAGCAGCGACAGGGGGGGTGGGGCCAACGTCCTGACTTTC

D: .
size: .
V: TRBV19
J: TRBJ1-1
CDR3: CASTPEGRGTTEAFF
DNA: TGTGCCAGTACCCCAGAGGGCAGGGGAACCACTGAAGCTTTCTTT

D: TRBD1
size: .
V: TRBV5-5
J: TRBJ2-3
CDR3: CASRQGDLTDTQYF
DNA: TGTGCCAGCAGACAGGGGGATCTCACAGATACGCAGTATTTT

D: .
size: .
V: TRBV5-6
J: TRBJ1-3
CDR3: CASSLGGGPGTGNTIYF
DNA: TGTGCCAGCAGCCTGGGAGGGGGACCCGGCACGGGAAACACCATATATTTT

D: TRBD1
size: .
V: TRBV28
J: TRBJ1-3
CDR3: CASSVQGFKGNTIYF
DNA: TGTGCCAGCAGTGTACAGGGGTTCAAGGGAAACACCATATATTTT

D: .
size: .
V: TRBV28
J: TRBJ1-1
CDR3: CASSLAGADTEAFF
DNA: TGTGCCAGCAGTTTGGCGGGGGCGGACACTGAAGCTTTCTTT

D: .
size: .
V: TRBV5-8
J: TRBJ2-1
CDR3: CASSLVPGPHNEQFF
DNA: TGTGCCAGCAGCTTGGTACCTGGGCCCCACAATGAGCAGTTCTTC

D: .
size: .
V: TRBV15
J: TRBJ1-1
CDR3: CATSVMGLSEAFF
DNA: TGTGCCACCAGCGTAATGGGACTATCAGAAGCTTTCTTT

D: .
size: .
V: TRBV9
J: TRBJ2-2
CDR3: CASSGSPGELFF
DNA: TGTGCCAGCAGCGGTAGTCCCGGGGAGCTGTTTTTT

D: TRBD1
size: .
V: TRBV5-1
J: TRBJ1-1
CDR3: CASSPRTGLTEAFF
DNA: TGCGCCAGCAGCCCACGGACAGGGCTCACTGAAGCTTTCTTT

D: TRBD1
size: once
V: TRBV7-6
J: TRBJ2-5
CDR3: CASSLVDRGWETQYF
DNA: TGTGCCAGCAGCTTAGTTGACAGGGGGTGGGAGACCCAGTACTTC

D: .
size: .
V: TRBV6-6
J: TRBJ1-6
CDR3: CASSSTGSYNSPLHF
DNA: TGTGCCAGCAGTTCCACAGGGTCCTATAATTCACCCCTCCACTTT

D: .
size: .
V: TRBV5-5
J: TRBJ2-2
CDR3: CASSLWGGNTGELFF
DNA: TGTGCCAGCAGCCTCTGGGGAGGCAACACCGGGGAGCTGTTTTTT

D: TRBD2
size: .
V: TRBV7-9
J: TRBJ2-1
CDR3: CASSLWLGGSSNEQFF
DNA: TGTGCCAGCAGCTTATGGCTGGGCGGGAGTTCAAATGAGCAGTTCTTC

D: .
size: .
V: TRBV6-5
J: TRBJ2-1
CDR3: CASARGWYNEQFF
DNA: TGTGCCAGCGCGCGGGGATGGTACAATGAGCAGTTCTTC

D: .
size: once
V: TRBV10-1
J: TRBJ2-1
CDR3: CASSEGGNHEQFF
DNA: TGCGCCAGCAGTGAGGGAGGCAACCATGAGCAGTTCTTC

D: .
size: .
V: TRBV19
J: TRBJ2-2
CDR3: CASRPNTGNTGELFF
DNA: TGTGCCAGTAGACCCAATACAGGGAACACCGGGGAGCTGTTTTTT

D: .
size: .
V: TRBV7-9
J: TRBJ2-7
CDR3: CASRPAWTVNSYEQYF
DNA: TGTGCCAGCAGACCCGCCTGGACAGTCAATTCCTACGAGCAGTACTTC

D: TRBD2
size: .
V: TRBV5-1
J: TRBJ2-2
CDR3: CASSFSSGSTGELFF
DNA: TGCGCCAGCAGCTTCTCTAGCGGGAGCACCGGGGAGCTGTTTTTT

D: .
size: .
V: TRBV28
J: TRBJ2-7
CDR3: CASSSWKTSTYEQYF
DNA: TGTGCCAGCAGTTCGTGGAAGACTAGTACCTACGAGCAGTACTTC

D: .
size: .
V: TRBV7-9
J: TRBJ1-1
CDR3: CSSSSGRETLNTEAFF
DNA: TGTTCCAGCAGCTCGGGGCGGGAGACCTTGAACACTGAAGCTTTCTTT

D: TRBD1
size: .
V: TRBV30
J: TRBJ1-1
CDR3: CAWSRRVTGAFEAFF
DNA: TGTGCCTGGAGCCGGAGAGTGACAGGGGCTTTTGAAGCTTTCTTT

D: TRBD1
size: once
V: TRBV4-1
J: TRBJ2-6
CDR3: CASSQTGRPGANVLTF
DNA: TGCGCCAGCAGCCAGACAGGGAGACCTGGGGCCAACGTCCTGACTTTC

D: TRBD1
size: .
V: TRBV7-9
J: TRBJ2-2
CDR3: CASSLATGVNTGELFF
DNA: TGTGCCAGCAGCTTAGCCACAGGGGTCAACACCGGGGAGCTGTTTTTT

D: .
size: .
V: TRBV10-3
J: TRBJ1-2
CDR3: CAIYQGLNYGYTF
DNA: TGTGCCATCTACCAGGGTCTTAACTATGGCTACACCTTC

D: TRBD2
size: .
V: TRBV6-1
J: TRBJ2-1
CDR3: CASSELAGNEQFF
DNA: TGTGCCAGCAGTGAACTAGCGGGCAATGAGCAGTTCTTC

D: .
size: .
V: TRBV2
J: TRBJ2-5
CDR3: CASNWFGRETQYF
DNA: TGTGCCAGCAATTGGTTTGGGAGAGAGACCCAGTACTTC

D: .
size: .
V: TRBV9
J: TRBJ2-2
CDR3: CASSVYESGELFF
DNA: TGTGCCAGCAGCGTATATGAGTCCGGGGAGCTGTTTTTT

D: .
size: .
V: TRBV5-1
J: TRBJ2-1
CDR3: CASSLVGGPYNEQFF
DNA: TGCGCCAGCAGCTTGGTCGGGGGGCCGTACAATGAGCAGTTCTTC

D: .
size: .
V: TRBV11-2
J: TRBJ2-1
CDR3: CASSLAQGLTYNEQFF
DNA: TGTGCCAGCAGCTTAGCGCAGGGACTTACCTACAATGAGCAGTTCTTC

D: .
size: .
V: TRBV7-8
J: TRBJ1-3
CDR3: CASSSFRGSGNTIYF
DNA: TGTGCCAGCAGCTCCTTCCGGGGATCCGGAAACACCATATATTTT

D: .
size: .
V: TRBV6-1
J: TRBJ1-5
CDR3: CASTSRRGSNQPQHF
DNA: TGTGCCAGCACTTCCCGACGGGGTAGCAATCAGCCCCAGCATTTT

D: TRBD2
size: .
V: TRBV5-1
J: TRBJ2-5
CDR3: CASRTSGGLETQYF
DNA: TGCGCCAGCAGGACTAGCGGGGGGTTAGAGACCCAGTACTTC

D: .
size: once
V: TRBV5-6
J: TRBJ2-3
CDR3: CASSLGVRRTSTDTQYF
DNA: TGTGCCAGCAGCTTGGGAGTACGGCGGACTAGCACAGATACGCAGTATTTT

D: TRBD1
size: .
V: TRBV2
J: TRBJ2-7
CDR3: CASSLTGLGKNEQYF
DNA: TGTGCCAGCAGTTTGACAGGGTTGGGGAAAAACGAGCAGTACTTC